These 9 T cell receptor beta chains were sequenced from one sample in a study of high-grade serous ovarian cancer treatment subgroups. Some clones are missing from TCRdb's copy, which holds only in-frame ones; the method was immunoSEQ multiplex PCR. This sample yields approximately 4,800 clones, of which about 73% are seen a single time; 9.7% belongs to the top ten. Tumor samples were taken before definitive surgery or chemotherapy. The source material was tumor tissue. The receptors were gathered from a human donor with high-grade serous ovarian cancer.

V and J are TRBV4-2 and TRBJ1-2; the D is unclear. Germline lookup yields CDR1 LGHNA and CDR2 YNFKEQ. This CDR3 region has 12 residues. Trimming cost V 1 base and J 12 bases, with 12 bases left between them. The CDR3 loop reads CASSQGEPSHTF. The CDR3 DNA reads as TGTGCCAGCAGCCAAGGAGAACCGAGTCACACCTTC.

In the case of this clone: Other nucleotide sequences from this sample produce the same CDR3. This chain links TRBV7-8 with TRBJ2-7; 15 bases are shared with TRBD2. The germline V gene encodes CDR1 SGHVS and CDR2 FQNEAQ. This CDR3 has 18 amino acids. Unmatched junction bases numbered 7, after V lost 4 bases and J lost 0 bases. The CDR3 DNA sequence: TGTGCCAGCAGCTCCAGGACTAGCGGGGGGGCGAGCTCCTACGAGCAGTACTTC. This sequence encodes CASSSRTSGGASSYEQYF.

Only a few counts were recorded for this clone. CDR3 in DNA: TGCGCCAGCAGCGAGAGGTTTGGGGCGTCGAATGAAAAACTGTTTTTT. This sequence encodes CASSERFGASNEKLFF. V gene TRBV4-3 combines with J gene TRBJ1-4; TRBD1 might be the D (5 bases). The V gene's germline CDR1 is LGHNA and CDR2 YSLEER. V gave up 5 bases and J gave up 5 bases, with 18 bases separating them. This CDR3 spans 16 amino acids.

This chain uses TRBV11-3 with TRBJ2-5; TRBD1 aligns across 8 bases. Losses at the gene ends were 4 bases for V and 5 bases for J; bases not matched to a gene: 3. This CDR3 region has 13 residues. The V gene's germline CDR1 is SGHNT and CDR2 YENEEA. The chain's CDR3 is CASSSGGAETQYF. The CDR3 DNA sequence: TGTGCCAGCAGCTCAGGGGGCGCGGAGACCCAGTACTTC.

The chain joins TRBV9 to TRBJ2-5, with 9 bases fitting TRBD1. With V trimmed by 3 bases and J by 5 bases, 8 bases remained unmatched. The CDR3 loop spans 15 amino acids. Per the germline V gene, CDR1 is SGDLS and CDR2 is YYNGEE. CDR3 nucleotides: TGTGCCAGCAGCGCCCGACAGGGGGGGAGGGAGACCCAGTACTTC. Protein product: CASSARQGGRETQYF.

This chain connects TRBV10-3 to TRBJ1-6; D is ambiguous. Germline V gene lookup returns CDR1 ENHRY and CDR2 SYGVKD. Trimming took 1 base from V and 7 from J, leaving 5 bases between them. The CDR3 totals 13 residues. CDR3 in DNA: TGTGCCATCAGTGAGTTGACAAATTCACCCCTCCACTTT. It yields the protein CAISELTNSPLHF.

This clone was counted between two and nine times. The chain couples TRBV30 to TRBJ2-5; 8 nucleotides match TRBD1. There are 13 residues in the CDR3. Looked up from germline, CDR1 is GTSNPN and CDR2 is SVGIG (reference sequence). V shed 1 base, J shed 5 bases, and the junction held 3 bases outside the gene matches. The CDR3 DNA reads TGTGCCTGGAGTGGAACAGGGGGTGAGACCCAGTACTTC. It is translated as CAWSGTGGETQYF.

By share, this clone counts as large (0.1 to 1%). The rearrangement uses TRBV28 and TRBJ1-4; no clear D. This CDR3 has 13 amino acids. Germline lookup yields CDR1 MDHEN and CDR2 SYDVKM. V lost 8 bases and J 4 bases, leaving 11 bases between the germline ends. The CDR3 sequence: CASEEEFNEKLFF. Written as DNA, the CDR3 is TGTGCCAGCGAGGAGGAGTTTAATGAAAAACTGTTTTTT.

The V call is TRBV6-1, the J call TRBJ2-7; 8 nucleotides line up with TRBD2. V gave up 6 bases and J gave up 0 bases; unmatched junction bases: 7. CDR1 is MNHNS, CDR2 SASEGT, per germline. This CDR3 region has 15 residues. The CDR3 DNA sequence: TGTGCCAGCAGCCCTATAGCGGGATCCTCCTACGAGCAGTACTTC. This gives the protein CASSPIAGSSYEQYF.